This T cell receptor beta chain was obtained from a study of blood T cell repertoires in COVID-19. Study at large: Acute-phase and convalescent COVID-19 samples originated in the United States, Italy and Spain. PBMCs, B-cell-depleted T cells, or T cells provided the cDNA or gDNA that made up the material.

Per the study methods: Amplification with reference gene primers provided the estimates of nucleated cell counts. The repertoire was sequenced with immunoSEQ multiplex PCR; TCRdb's copy has only in-frame clones and lacks some. V and J calls and clone size are those listed in that table; D and trimming were worked out from the DNA. The profile shows hundreds of thousands of clones, around 82% of them singletons. This clone was counted only a few times. Sample: peripheral blood. The receptor was isolated from a woman in her seventies with acute or convalescent COVID-19.

The CDR3 sequence: CASSYDQVMLTQYF. The DNA of the CDR3 is TGTGCCAGCAGTTACGACCAGGTTATGTTGACCCAGTACTTC. The chain uses TRBV6-2 or TRBV6-3 and TRBJ2-5, with D hard to call. CDR1 is MNHEY and CDR2 is SVGEGT in the germline V gene. This CDR3 comprises 14 residues. V lost 2 bases and J 7 bases, leaving 14 bases between the germline ends.